These 23 T cell receptor beta chains originate from one sample sequenced in a study of CD8 T cells in ankylosing spondylitis. TCRdb independently ran MiXCR on the 5' RACE reads; one entry per CDR3 protein. The repertoire holds about 13,000 distinct CDR3 sequences, with approximately 3% as singletons. The sample was blood, either unsorted or a sorted T cell fraction (not recorded which). The receptors originated from a male donor with ankylosing spondylitis or in good health (not recorded which).

This clonotype was observed at least ten times. The rearrangement links TRBV9 to TRBJ2-7; D is uncertain. The germline V gene encodes CDR1 SGDLS and CDR2 YYNGEE. The V end was cut by 0 bases, the J end by 4 bases, with 11 bases between. There are 14 residues in the CDR3. The CDR3 nucleotides are TGTGCCAGCAGCGTAGGATTAGGGCGGTACGAGCAGTACTTC. Protein: CASSVGLGRYEQYF.

This clonotype was seen repeatedly, ten times or more. J is TRBJ2-1 and V is TRBV9; 9 bases line up with TRBD1. After removal of 0 bases from V and 10 bases from J, the junction contained 5 bases not matched to a gene. The CDR3 extends over 14 amino acids. The germline gives CDR1 SGDLS, CDR2 YYNGEE. The CDR3 loop reads CASSVGGDRVEQFF. CDR3 in DNA: TGTGCCAGCAGCGTAGGGGGGGACAGGGTAGAGCAGTTCTTC.

This clonotype has at least ten counts. The rearrangement joins TRBV9 to TRBJ2-1, with 16 positions matching TRBD2. The CDR3 loop spans 18 amino acids. V shed 6 bases, J shed 5 bases, and the junction held 11 bases outside the gene matches. Looked up from germline, CDR1 is SGDLS and CDR2 is YYNGEE. CDR3: CASTVGAGTSGRDNEQFF. In nucleotides, the CDR3 is TGTGCCAGCACAGTTGGGGCCGGGACTAGCGGGAGGGACAATGAGCAGTTCTTC.

In this sample, this clonotype turned up many times. This chain uses TRBV9 with TRBJ2-4; 7 bases agree with TRBD1. V lost 0 bases to trimming and J lost 9 bases; unmatched junction nucleotides: 12. The CDR3 extends over 16 amino acids. Germline-derived CDR1 and CDR2 are SGDLS and YYNGEE. The CDR3 protein is CASSVEAGIAGGIQYF. The CDR3 DNA is TGTGCCAGCAGCGTAGAGGCCGGGATAGCAGGGGGCATTCAGTACTTC.

This clonotype is medium-sized by share. The gene calls are TRBV9 and TRBJ2-7; D assignment may be TRBD1 or TRBD2 (6 bases each). Per germline, CDR1 SGDLS and CDR2 YYNGEE. The ends were cut back, 4 bases at V and 6 bases at J, with 11 bases in the middle. This CDR3 has 12 residues. The CDR3 nucleotides are TGTGCCAGCAGCTGGAGGGACACCGAGCAGTACTTC. Translation: CASSWRDTEQYF.

This clonotype was counted ten times or more. The chain links TRBV9 to TRBJ2-3, with 7 bases fitting TRBD1. CDR1 is SGDLS and CDR2 is YYNGEE in the germline V gene. The CDR3 sequence is 16 residues long. V lost 2 bases to trimming and J lost 1 base; unmatched junction nucleotides: 7. The CDR3 loop is CASSVGTAVGTDTQYF. The CDR3 region has the DNA TGTGCCAGCAGCGTCGGGACAGCCGTTGGCACAGATACGCAGTATTTT.

This clonotype is medium-sized (0.01 to 0.1%) within its sample. V usage is TRBV9 and J usage is TRBJ2-2; D uncertain. V was clipped by 2 bases and J by 6 bases, with 8 bases between them. The V gene's germline CDR1 is SGDLS and CDR2 YYNGEE. This CDR3 contains 13 residues. In DNA form, the CDR3 reads TGTGCCAGCAGCGTCAATCCTCCCGGGGAGCTGTTTTTT. Translation: CASSVNPPGELFF.

This clonotype has at least ten counts. The chain employs TRBV9 and TRBJ2-2, with TRBD2 matching 8 bases. V lost 1 base and J lost 6; bases outside the gene matches: 11. Germline V gives CDR1 SGDLS, CDR2 YYNGEE. CDR3 length: 17 residues. CDR3: CASSVTPGLVVSGELFF. The CDR3 bases are TGTGCCAGCAGCGTAACTCCGGGACTAGTAGTCTCCGGGGAGCTGTTTTTT.

Many counts were recorded for this clonotype. J is TRBJ2-1 and V is TRBV9; 7 nucleotides align to TRBD2. Germline lookup yields CDR1 SGDLS and CDR2 YYNGEE. V was clipped by 4 bases and J by 8 bases; unmatched bases: 15. This CDR3 comprises 16 residues. CDR3 DNA: TGTGCCAGCAGCCCCCGACTAGCCGCGGGGGTGCATGAGCAGTTCTTC. It translates to CASSPRLAAGVHEQFF.

This clonotype was seen ten or more times. The chain recombines TRBV9 with TRBJ2-2, with D perhaps TRBD2 (7 bases). This CDR3 spans 15 amino acids. Trimming removed 5 bases at V and 4 bases at J, with 15 bases between. From germline, CDR1 is SGDLS and CDR2 YYNGEE. The CDR3 spells CASRGGGLATGELFF. In DNA form, the CDR3 reads TGTGCCAGCAGGGGCGGGGGCCTCGCCACCGGGGAGCTGTTTTTT. Complete variable domain (other parts from reference TRBV9 and TRBJ2-2): DSGVTQTPKHLITATGQRVTLRCSPRSGDLSVYWYQQSLDQGLQFLIQYYNGEERAKGNILERFSAQQFPDLHSELNLSSLELGDSALYFCASRGGGLATGELFFGEGSRLTVL.

This clonotype was counted at least ten times. The J gene is TRBJ1-3, the V gene TRBV9; no clear D. Germline CDR1 is SGDLS and CDR2 is YYNGEE. V gave up 0 bases and J gave up 0 bases, with 7 bases separating them. The CDR3 covers 15 residues. The CDR3 loop reads CASSVDRDSGNTIYF. In nucleotides, the CDR3 is TGTGCCAGCAGCGTAGACCGGGACTCTGGAAACACCATATATTTT.

This clonotype was seen repeatedly, ten times or more. The rearrangement links TRBV9 to TRBJ2-2, with 8 bases aligning to TRBD2. The germline V gene encodes CDR1 SGDLS and CDR2 YYNGEE. The CDR3 extends over 14 amino acids. V gave up 3 bases and J gave up 7 bases; unmatched junction bases: 5. The CDR3 loop reads CASSALTSGGELFF. CDR3 DNA sequence: TGTGCCAGCAGCGCTCTCACTAGCGGCGGGGAGCTGTTTTTT.

This clonotype was counted ten times or more. V and J are TRBV9 and TRBJ2-5; a weak D match, TRBD2 (5 bases). V was shortened by 2 bases and J by 0 bases, with 8 bases between the two germline ends. This CDR3 spans 14 amino acids. Looked up from germline, CDR1 is SGDLS and CDR2 is YYNGEE. The CDR3 DNA sequence: TGTGCCAGCAGCGTCGGGGATAACCAAGAGACCCAGTACTTC. Translated, it gives CASSVGDNQETQYF.

This clonotype has a count of ten or more. This chain uses TRBV9 with TRBJ2-2; D is unresolved. CDR1 is SGDLS and CDR2 is YYNGEE in the germline V gene. V lost 1 base, J lost 5 bases, and 6 bases lay in between. This CDR3 comprises 13 residues. DNA of the CDR3: TGTGCCAGCAGCGTATATGAAACCGGGGAGCTGTTTTTT. Translation: CASSVYETGELFF. Supplemented by reference TRBV9 and TRBJ2-2, the full variable domain reads DSGVTQTPKHLITATGQRVTLRCSPRSGDLSVYWYQQSLDQGLQFLIQYYNGEERAKGNILERFSAQQFPDLHSELNLSSLELGDSALYFCASSVYETGELFFGEGSRLTVL.

This clonotype qualifies as medium-sized. The DNA of the CDR3 is TGTGCCAGCACCCACCATAGCGGGTCCTCGACAGATACGCAGTATTTT. Its translation is CASTHHSGSSTDTQYF. The chain carries TRBV9 and TRBJ2-3, with TRBD2 identical over 7 bases. The CDR3 runs 16 residues. Germline V lookup: CDR1 SGDLS, CDR2 YYNGEE. J lost 3 bases, V lost 6 bases, and 13 bases had no gene match.

This clonotype was found many times. The gene calls are TRBV9 and TRBJ2-3; D is possibly TRBD2 (6 bases). This CDR3 region has 17 residues. Trimming took 1 base from V and 2 from J, leaving 17 bases between them. Per germline, CDR1 SGDLS and CDR2 YYNGEE. The CDR3 coding sequence is TGTGCCAGCAGCGTAACGGGCGGGACTGTTCCCACAGATACGCAGTATTTT. This translates into CASSVTGGTVPTDTQYF.

This clonotype was seen many times. The V and J genes are TRBV9 and TRBJ1-2; maybe TRBD1 (6 bases). Germline lookup yields CDR1 SGDLS and CDR2 YYNGEE. There are 15 residues in the CDR3. V was clipped by 0 bases and J by 3 bases, with 12 bases between them. The CDR3 reads CASSVGDRGDYGYTF. The CDR3 coding sequence is TGTGCCAGCAGCGTAGGGGATAGGGGGGACTATGGCTACACCTTC. Full variable domain (rest looked up from reference TRBV9 and TRBJ1-2): DSGVTQTPKHLITATGQRVTLRCSPRSGDLSVYWYQQSLDQGLQFLIQYYNGEERAKGNILERFSAQQFPDLHSELNLSSLELGDSALYFCASSVGDRGDYGYTFGSGTRLTVV.

In its sample, this clonotype ranks as medium-sized. The J gene is TRBJ2-2, the V gene TRBV9, with D tentatively TRBD1 (6 bases). This CDR3 has 13 amino acids. Germline-derived CDR1 and CDR2 are SGDLS and YYNGEE. Trimming stripped 3 bases from V and 3 bases from J, with 6 bases between. Written as DNA, the CDR3 is TGTGCCAGCAGCGGGGGGCACACCGGGGAGCTGTTTTTT. This gives the protein CASSGGHTGELFF. The whole variable domain, filled in from reference TRBV9 and TRBJ2-2, reads DSGVTQTPKHLITATGQRVTLRCSPRSGDLSVYWYQQSLDQGLQFLIQYYNGEERAKGNILERFSAQQFPDLHSELNLSSLELGDSALYFCASSGGHTGELFFGEGSRLTVL.

This clonotype came up many times. Here the CDR3 reads CASSAWDRGRGTEAFF. The DNA for the CDR3 is TGTGCCAGCAGCGCCTGGGACAGGGGTAGGGGTACTGAAGCTTTCTTT. V is TRBV9 and J is TRBJ1-1; 10 bases are a match to TRBD1. The CDR3 consists of 16 residues. Germline V lookup: CDR1 SGDLS, CDR2 YYNGEE. Trimming took 3 bases from V and 5 from J; bases not matched to a gene: 10.

This clonotype came up many times. This chain uses TRBV9 with TRBJ2-5; possibly TRBD1 or TRBD2 for D (6 bases each). The CDR3 extends over 19 amino acids. Germline assignment: CDR1 SGDLS and CDR2 YYNGEE. V lost 4 bases, J lost 7 bases, and 32 bases lay in between. The CDR3 region has the DNA TGTGCCAGCAGCCCGCAGAGGGGGGTGGGACACCTACCTTTAGGGACCCAGTACTTC. Translated, it gives CASSPQRGVGHLPLGTQYF. The variable domain in full, with the rest retrieved from reference TRBV9 and TRBJ2-5, is DSGVTQTPKHLITATGQRVTLRCSPRSGDLSVYWYQQSLDQGLQFLIQYYNGEERAKGNILERFSAQQFPDLHSELNLSSLELGDSALYFCASSPQRGVGHLPLGTQYFGPGTRLLVL.

This clonotype was seen ten or more times. V gene TRBV9 combines with J gene TRBJ1-2; D call uncertain. CDR1 is SGDLS and CDR2 is YYNGEE in the germline V gene. V dropped 0 bases and J dropped 5 bases, with 14 bases sitting between them. The CDR3 is 15 amino acids. The CDR3 protein is CASSVDPESIYGYTF. CDR3 bases: TGTGCCAGCAGCGTAGATCCAGAGTCTATATATGGCTACACCTTC.

This clonotype was recorded many times. The chain recombines TRBV9 with TRBJ1-4; no reliable D call. CDR3 length: 12 amino acids. The V gene lost 5 bases and the J gene lost 5 bases, with 7 bases spanning the gap. The germline CDR1 and CDR2 sequences are SGDLS and YYNGEE. The CDR3 here is CASSGRNEKLFF. CDR3 DNA: TGTGCCAGCAGTGGCAGAAATGAAAAACTGTTTTTT.

This chain joins TRBV9 and TRBJ2-1; the match to TRBD1 covers 7 bases. Germline CDR1 and CDR2: SGDLS and YYNGEE. V was clipped by 3 bases and J by 7 bases; unmatched bases: 10. CDR3 size: 15 residues. The CDR3 nucleotides read TGTGCCAGCAGCGCTGGAGCGGACAGGACGAATGAGCAGTTCTTC. This sequence encodes CASSAGADRTNEQFF.